This T cell receptor beta chain was found in a study of cytomegalovirus exposure and HLA in healthy donors. Study outcomes and limitations: Cytomegalovirus association was listed for 150 or so TCR beta chains. 16,951 TCR beta sequences were associated with HLA alleles at 0.05 false discovery rate in a later analysis.

Trimming pared 6 bases from V and 3 bases from J, leaving 12 bases between. CDR3 length equals 13 residues. Germline CDR1 reads MDHEN; CDR2 reads SYDVKM. A multiplex PCR was run with 60 Vbeta primers and 13 Jbeta primers. Sequencing was performed with immunoSEQ multiplex PCR; in TCRdb, only in-frame clones are kept and a portion is missing. This repertoire shows about 210,000 clones, over 75% found once; its top ten account for about 2%. This clone appeared a single time. The target antigen is unknown. The sample comprised PBMCs. This sequence originates from a male donor in good health and CMV-seronegative. The gene calls are TRBV28 and TRBJ2-7; TRBD1 is a possible D gene (6 bases). The CDR3 sequence is CASRGTHVYEQYF. The DNA of the CDR3 is TGTGCCAGCAGGGGGACACACGTCTACGAGCAGTACTTC.